A single sample gave rise to the 10 T cell receptor beta chains below, sequenced in a study of blood T cell repertoires in COVID-19. Only in-frame clones appear in the TCRdb table, and some are missing; sequencing was by immunoSEQ multiplex PCR. The sample includes 220,000 or so clones, just under 90% of them seen just once. The material sequenced was PBMCs or T cells enriched from blood (not recorded which). All receptors derive from a man between 45 and 60 years old who had been exposed to COVID-19.

V usage is TRBV6-5 and J usage is TRBJ2-3; TRBD2 matches at 8 bases. Germline loops: CDR1 MNHEY, CDR2 SVGAGI. The junction had 9 bases not matched to a gene; V was cut back by 8 bases and J by 5 bases. The CDR3 has 14 residues. The DNA for the CDR3 is TGTGCCAGCGCCACGGGGGGGCGGGGAGATACGCAGTATTTT. Residues: CASATGGRGDTQYF.

This clone is a singleton in its sample. J is TRBJ2-7 and V is TRBV7-9; D uncertain. The germline V gene encodes CDR1 SEHNR and CDR2 FQNEAQ (reference sequence). The germline V and J ends were trimmed by 3 bases and 0 bases, with 9 bases remaining between them. This CDR3 has 14 amino acids. CDR3 nucleotides: TGTGCCAGCAGCTTTGGTCGGAGCTCCTACGAGCAGTACTTC. Translated, it gives CASSFGRSSYEQYF.

The chain recombines TRBV11-2 with TRBJ2-7; 7 nucleotides agree with TRBD2. V was clipped by 1 base and J by 1 base; unmatched bases: 1. Germline V gene sequence: CDR1 SGHAT, CDR2 FQNNGV. The CDR3 is 14 amino acids. CDR3 residues: CASSLGGGSYEQYV. The CDR3 bases are TGTGCCAGCAGCTTAGGGGGAGGGTCCTACGAGCAGTACGTC.

V and J are TRBV5-5 and TRBJ1-4; tentatively, D is TRBD1 (5 bases). Per germline, CDR1 SGHKS and CDR2 YYEKEE (reference sequence). This CDR3 contains 14 residues. The V end was cut by 6 bases, the J end by 0 bases, with 9 bases between. The CDR3 DNA sequence: TGTGCCAGCAAAGCAGGGTCAACTAATGAAAAACTGTTTTTT. This codes for CASKAGSTNEKLFF.

The chain couples TRBV11-3 to TRBJ1-6; 9 nucleotides line up with TRBD1. Germline V CDR1 and CDR2: SGHNT, YENEEA. This CDR3 contains 14 residues. The trim removed 1 base at V and 8 bases at J, leaving 0 bases unmatched. DNA for the CDR3: TGTGCCAGCAGCTTAGGGACAGGGGATTCACCCCTCCACTTT. As protein: CASSLGTGDSPLHF.

This clone was seen once. The gene calls are TRBV3-1 (or the pseudogene TRBV3-2) and TRBJ2-1, with 10 positions matching TRBD2. The CDR3 is made up of 19 amino acids. CDR1 and CDR2 from the germline V gene are LGHDT and YNNKEL (reference sequence). V was clipped by 1 base and J by 0 bases; unmatched bases: 9. The CDR3: CASSQGTSGGHSSYNEQFF. In DNA, the CDR3 is TGTGCCAGCAGCCAAGGGACTAGCGGAGGCCATAGCTCCTACAATGAGCAGTTCTTC.

This chain links TRBV6-5 with TRBJ1-5; D remains unclear. Per the germline V gene, CDR1 is MNHEY and CDR2 is SVGAGI. CDR3 length equals 14 residues. V was clipped by 5 bases and J by 5 bases, with 13 bases between them. CDR3 loop: CASSLYRADQPQHF. The CDR3 DNA follows: TGTGCCAGCAGTCTTTACCGCGCGGATCAGCCCCAGCATTTT.

This clone showed up just once. This chain connects TRBV7-8 to TRBJ1-4, with a weak D call TRBD1 (5 bases). The CDR3 runs to 14 residues. V was clipped by 2 bases and J by 4 bases, with 8 bases between them. CDR1 and CDR2 (germline): SGHVS, FQNEAQ. CDR3: CASSLQGFNEKLFF. In DNA, the CDR3 is TGTGCCAGCAGCTTACAGGGCTTTAATGAAAAACTGTTTTTT.

The V gene is TRBV28, the J gene TRBJ1-2, with TRBD1 matching over 9 bases. CDR1 and CDR2 from the germline V gene are MDHEN and SYDVKM. The junction had 3 bases not matched to a gene; V was cut back by 6 bases and J by 7 bases. CDR3 length: 12 residues. The CDR3 bases are TGTGCCAGCAGCAGGACAGGGGTTGGCTACACCTTC. It is translated as CASSRTGVGYTF.

The chain carries TRBV29-1 and TRBJ1-5, with no clear D. CDR1 and CDR2 (germline): SQVTM, ANQGSEA. The CDR3 length is 13 residues. V lost 4 bases to trimming and J lost 3 bases, with 10 bases between them. Here the CDR3 reads CSVVTQTNQPQHF. CDR3 DNA: TGCAGCGTTGTAACACAGACCAATCAGCCCCAGCATTTT.